Listed below are T cell receptor beta chains from one sample, sequenced in a study of CD8 T cells in ankylosing spondylitis. TCRdb re-derived calls from the 5' RACE reads in MiXCR, one entry per CDR3 protein. The table records 100,000 or so distinct CDR3 sequences, less than 25% of them present only once. The sequenced sample consisted of synovial fluid, either unsorted or a sorted T cell fraction (not recorded which). Every receptor here comes from a male donor with ankylosing spondylitis. The CDR3 runs from the conserved cysteine through the conserved F or W. Fields, in order: D gene, clone size, V gene, J gene, CDR3 DNA, CDR3 protein. D genes are given only for firm matches. Size tells how often a clone was seen (once, few, many) or the class of an expanded clone, and some rows leave it out.

d_gene: -
abundance: many
v_gene: TRBV29-1
j_gene: TRBJ2-7
CDR3nt: TGCAGCGTTGGAGTCCTGAGTGGGGGAGAGCAGTACTTC
CDR3aa: CSVGVLSGGEQYF

d_gene: -
abundance: -
v_gene: TRBV7-2
j_gene: TRBJ1-3
CDR3nt: TGTGCCAGCAGCTTAGTCCCCGGGGGCAACACCATATATTTT
CDR3aa: CASSLVPGGNTIYF

d_gene: TRBD1
abundance: few
v_gene: TRBV14
j_gene: TRBJ2-7
CDR3nt: TGTGCCAGCAGCCAAGGCCTGGACAGGTTTTTGAACGAGCAGTACTTC
CDR3aa: CASSQGLDRFLNEQYF

d_gene: -
abundance: few
v_gene: TRBV21-1
j_gene: TRBJ1-2
CDR3nt: TGTGCCAGCAGCACTGACAGTCCTTTCAACTATGGCTACACCTTC
CDR3aa: CASSTDSPFNYGYTF

d_gene: TRBD2
abundance: many
v_gene: TRBV18
j_gene: TRBJ2-5
CDR3nt: TGTGCCAGCTCACCACCCCGACTAGCGGGAGCAGAGACCCAGTACTTC
CDR3aa: CASSPPRLAGAETQYF

d_gene: -
abundance: few
v_gene: TRBV15
j_gene: TRBJ2-3
CDR3nt: TGTGCCACCAGCAGAGAAGGGAATCCCCGAGATACGCAGTATTTT
CDR3aa: CATSREGNPRDTQYF

d_gene: TRBD1
abundance: -
v_gene: TRBV20-1
j_gene: TRBJ2-7
CDR3nt: TGCAGTGTAAGGGACAGGGCCTACGAGCAGTACTTC
CDR3aa: CSVRDRAYEQYF

d_gene: -
abundance: medium-sized
v_gene: TRBV18
j_gene: TRBJ2-5
CDR3nt: TGTGCCAGCAGCTCCCAAGAGACCCAGTACTTC
CDR3aa: CASSSQETQYF

d_gene: -
abundance: few
v_gene: TRBV7-2
j_gene: TRBJ2-5
CDR3nt: TGTGCCAGCAGCTTGCGGGGCCGGGAGACCCAGTACTTC
CDR3aa: CASSLRGRETQYF

d_gene: -
abundance: many
v_gene: TRBV2
j_gene: TRBJ2-1
CDR3nt: TGTGCCAGCAGGGCCGCATTGTACAATGAGCAGTTCTTC
CDR3aa: CASRAALYNEQFF

d_gene: -
abundance: few
v_gene: TRBV28
j_gene: TRBJ1-1
CDR3nt: TGTGCCAGCACCATATCCACCCCCACTGAAGCTTTCTTT
CDR3aa: CASTISTPTEAFF

d_gene: -
abundance: -
v_gene: TRBV11-2
j_gene: TRBJ2-1
CDR3nt: TGTGCCAGCAGCGACCAGCGGAACAATGAGCAGTTCTTC
CDR3aa: CASSDQRNNEQFF

d_gene: -
abundance: few
v_gene: TRBV4-1
j_gene: TRBJ2-2
CDR3nt: TGCGCCAGCAGCCAAGAGAATGCCGGGGAGCTGTTTTTT
CDR3aa: CASSQENAGELFF

d_gene: TRBD2
abundance: -
v_gene: TRBV29-1
j_gene: TRBJ2-1
CDR3nt: TGCAGCGGTGTGACTAGCGGTTCTTGGAATGAGCAGTTCTTC
CDR3aa: CSGVTSGSWNEQFF

d_gene: TRBD1
abundance: few
v_gene: TRBV4-2
j_gene: TRBJ1-4
CDR3nt: TGTGCCAGCAGCCAACCGGGACAGACAAATGAAAAACTGTTTTTT
CDR3aa: CASSQPGQTNEKLFF

d_gene: -
abundance: -
v_gene: TRBV9
j_gene: TRBJ2-2
CDR3nt: TGTGCCAGCAGTTTCCGTACCAACACCGGGGAGCTGTTTTTT
CDR3aa: CASSFRTNTGELFF

d_gene: -
abundance: -
v_gene: TRBV15
j_gene: TRBJ1-2
CDR3nt: TGTGCCACCAGCAGAGATACAGACGTAGGCTACACCTTC
CDR3aa: CATSRDTDVGYTF

d_gene: -
abundance: -
v_gene: TRBV6-2/TRBV6-3
j_gene: TRBJ2-7
CDR3nt: TGTGCCAGCAAATGGGCAGGGTATGGCTACGAGCAGTACTTC
CDR3aa: CASKWAGYGYEQYF

d_gene: TRBD2
abundance: -
v_gene: TRBV10-3
j_gene: TRBJ2-5
CDR3nt: TGTGCCAGCGGACTAGCGGGAGAGGAGACCCAGTACTTC
CDR3aa: CASGLAGEETQYF

d_gene: -
abundance: medium-sized
v_gene: TRBV6-5
j_gene: TRBJ1-6
CDR3nt: TGTGCCAGCAGTTCCACAGGAGGAGATTCACCCCTCCACTTT
CDR3aa: CASSSTGGDSPLHF

d_gene: TRBD1
abundance: -
v_gene: TRBV5-1
j_gene: TRBJ2-4
CDR3nt: TGCGCCAGCAGTTCTGTGGCAGGGGGCGTGAACATTCAGTACTTC
CDR3aa: CASSSVAGGVNIQYF

d_gene: -
abundance: -
v_gene: TRBV7-8
j_gene: TRBJ2-1
CDR3nt: TGTGCCAGCAGCTTAGAGTTGGGGGCGCGGAATGAGCAGTTCTTC
CDR3aa: CASSLELGARNEQFF

d_gene: -
abundance: few
v_gene: TRBV5-6
j_gene: TRBJ2-1
CDR3nt: TGTGCCAGCAGCTCAGGGGATAGAGGTGAGCAGTTCTTC
CDR3aa: CASSSGDRGEQFF

d_gene: -
abundance: -
v_gene: TRBV14
j_gene: TRBJ2-1
CDR3nt: TGTGCCAGCAGCCCATCGGATTTCGGGGGTGTCCCGCACTCCTACAATGAGCAGTTCTTC
CDR3aa: CASSPSDFGGVPHSYNEQFF

d_gene: -
abundance: -
v_gene: TRBV12-3/TRBV12-4
j_gene: TRBJ1-5
CDR3nt: TGTGCCAGCAGTTCGGTAGGGAAGGGCAATCAGCCCCAGCATTTT
CDR3aa: CASSSVGKGNQPQHF

d_gene: -
abundance: -
v_gene: TRBV24-1
j_gene: TRBJ2-7
CDR3nt: TGTGCCACCAGTGGGGACACCGGGCACAACGAGCAGTACTTC
CDR3aa: CATSGDTGHNEQYF

d_gene: -
abundance: -
v_gene: TRBV5-1
j_gene: TRBJ1-3
CDR3nt: TGCGCCAGCAGCTTGGTAGGATACTCTGGAAACACCATATATTTT
CDR3aa: CASSLVGYSGNTIYF

d_gene: TRBD1
abundance: -
v_gene: TRBV18
j_gene: TRBJ2-2
CDR3nt: TGTGCCAGCTCGCCTCGACAGGGGCCGGACACCGGGGAGCTGTTTTTT
CDR3aa: CASSPRQGPDTGELFF

d_gene: -
abundance: -
v_gene: TRBV12-3/TRBV12-4
j_gene: TRBJ2-1
CDR3nt: TGTGCCAGCAGTCTAGGGGGGGGCGAGCAGTTCTTC
CDR3aa: CASSLGGGEQFF

d_gene: TRBD2
abundance: few
v_gene: TRBV12-3/TRBV12-4
j_gene: TRBJ2-5
CDR3nt: TGTGCCAGCCTATTGGGGGGGAGCGGGGAGACCCAGTACTTC
CDR3aa: CASLLGGSGETQYF

d_gene: -
abundance: few
v_gene: TRBV3-1
j_gene: TRBJ1-4
CDR3nt: TGTGCCAGCAGCTCTAGCTACAGGGAAGGAGAAAAACTGTTTTTT
CDR3aa: CASSSSYREGEKLFF

d_gene: -
abundance: few
v_gene: TRBV15
j_gene: TRBJ2-3
CDR3nt: TGTGCCACCAGCAGAGTACAAGGCGGAGATACGCAGTATTTT
CDR3aa: CATSRVQGGDTQYF